The 20 T cell receptor beta chains below were found in one sample sequenced in a study of T-cell reconstitution after alpha-beta-depleted transplantation in children. Unique molecular identifiers featured in how the TCRbeta library was prepared. From the PCR reads, TCRdb called clonotypes with MiXCR, one entry per CDR3 protein. There are approximately 400,000 distinct CDR3 sequences in the sample; about a tenth occur only once, and roughly 5.1% lies in the top ten. Here the sequenced sample was PBMCs from the stem cell graft donor, taken from the stem cell graft. These receptors originate from a human donor who donated a stem cell graft to a child with acute myeloid leukemia.

This clonotype was counted a few times. The chain links TRBV5-1 to TRBJ2-3; 8 bases align to TRBD1. The V gene end was trimmed by 3 bases and the J gene end by 2 bases; junction bases not matched to a gene: 8. This CDR3 comprises 16 residues. Germline CDR1 and CDR2: SGHRS and YFSETQ. CDR3 in DNA: TGCGCCAGCAGCTCCCGGGACAGGCGATTCACAGATACGCAGTATTTT. Translation gives CASSSRDRRFTDTQYF.

This clonotype was counted at least ten times. The rearrangement joins TRBV5-1 to TRBJ2-1, with TRBD1 matching over 7 bases. With V trimmed by 6 bases and J by 4 bases, 7 bases remained unmatched. This CDR3 contains 14 residues. CDR1 and CDR2 (germline): SGHRS, YFSETQ. The CDR3 sequence: CASTKQGKYNEQFF. The CDR3 DNA reads as TGCGCCAGCACAAAACAGGGGAAGTACAATGAGCAGTTCTTC.

This clonotype has a handful of counts. The rearrangement joins TRBV7-9 to TRBJ1-3; D is unresolved. CDR1 and CDR2 (germline): SEHNR, FQNEAQ (reference sequence). The ends were cut back, 7 bases at V and 0 bases at J, with 10 bases in the middle. There are 14 residues in the CDR3. In nucleotides, the CDR3 is TGTGCCAGCATTAAAGAAATCTCTGGAAACACCATATATTTT. Encoded protein: CASIKEISGNTIYF.

This clonotype was recorded a few times. CDR3 in DNA: TGCGCCAGCAAAGGACAAACGAACACCGGGGAGCTGTTTTTT. Its translation: CASKGQTNTGELFF. The rearrangement uses TRBV5-1 and TRBJ2-2, with a possible D match to TRBD1 (5 bases). The CDR3 totals 14 residues. The V and J ends lost 6 bases and 0 bases respectively, with 9 bases between them. CDR1 SGHRS and CDR2 YFSETQ come from the germline V gene.

CDR3 in DNA: TGTGCCAGCAGCTTGGACGCGGCAGGCAATTCACCCCTCCACTTT. The encoded protein is CASSLDAAGNSPLHF. The V call is TRBV5-5, the J call TRBJ1-6; the D is unclear. Germline values: CDR1 SGHKS, CDR2 YYEKEE (reference sequence). CDR3 size: 15 residues. V was pared by 0 bases and J by 7 bases, with 11 bases between.

The CDR3 reads CSAPGQGAPEAFF. CDR3 coding DNA: TGCAGTGCTCCCGGACAGGGCGCCCCTGAAGCTTTCTTT. J is TRBJ1-1 and V is TRBV20-1, with 8 nucleotides matching TRBD1. Germline CDR1 is DFQATT and CDR2 is SNEGSKA (reference sequence). With V trimmed by 5 bases and J by 6 bases, 8 bases remained unmatched. The CDR3 has 13 amino acids.

CDR3 coding DNA: TGTGCCAGCAGCGCGGGGACAACCTCCTACAATGAGCAGTTCTTC. This gives the protein CASSAGTTSYNEQFF. V usage is TRBV25-1 and J usage is TRBJ2-1; TRBD1 or TRBD2 may be the D gene (6 bases each). CDR1 is MGHDK, CDR2 SYGVNS, per germline. This CDR3 contains 15 residues. The V end lost 6 bases, the J end lost 0 bases, and 12 bases lay between the germline ends.

The chain is built from TRBV27 and TRBJ2-2; tentative D call: TRBD1 (6 bases). Germline loops: CDR1 MNHEY, CDR2 SMNVEV (reference sequence). V gave up 8 bases and J gave up 2 bases, with 21 bases separating them. CDR3 length equals 17 residues. The CDR3 protein is CASSTKRTAKNTGELFF. For the CDR3, the DNA is TGTGCCAGCTCCACCAAAAGGACAGCGAAAAACACCGGGGAGCTGTTTTTT.

This chain uses TRBV11-2 with TRBJ2-3; D might be TRBD2 (6 bases). The CDR3 runs to 15 residues. The germline V gene has CDR1 SGHAT and CDR2 FQNNGV. Trimming removed 0 bases at V and 4 bases at J, with 11 bases between. The CDR3 loop is CASSLDGTPADTQYF. In DNA, the CDR3 is TGTGCCAGCAGCTTAGATGGGACTCCGGCAGATACGCAGTATTTT.

This clonotype was observed a few times. J is TRBJ2-1 and V is TRBV20-1; weak D call: TRBD2 (6 bases). The CDR3 contains 13 residues. Looked up from germline, CDR1 is DFQATT and CDR2 is SNEGSKA (reference sequence). Trimming stripped 6 bases from V and 4 bases from J, with 13 bases between. CDR3 nucleotide sequence: TGCAGTGCAAATGGACTATCTTACAATGAGCAGTTCTTC. Encoded protein: CSANGLSYNEQFF.

The table lists this clonotype with a few counts. The gene calls are TRBV12-3 or TRBV12-4 and TRBJ2-5; D is perhaps TRBD2 (5 bases). The V end was cut by 3 bases, the J end by 7 bases, with 18 bases between. The CDR3 is 15 amino acids. The CDR3 region has the DNA TGTGCCAGCAGTTTCCCTGAGCGGTCCAAGCTGACCCAGTACTTC. It encodes CASSFPERSKLTQYF.

V is TRBV12-3 or TRBV12-4 and J is TRBJ1-1, with a possible D match to TRBD1 (6 bases). The CDR3 totals 16 residues. Trimming cost V 6 bases and J 1 base, with 18 bases left between them. This chain's CDR3 is CASRPLGGGTNTEAFF. The CDR3, as DNA: TGTGCCAGCAGACCCCTAGGGGGGGGAACGAACACTGAAGCTTTCTTT.

This chain links TRBV10-2 with TRBJ2-7, with 7 nucleotides matching TRBD1. The CDR3 is 13 amino acids. CDR1 is WSHSY, CDR2 SAAADI, per germline. J was trimmed by 3 bases and V by 5 bases; bases with no gene match: 4. In DNA, the CDR3 is TGCGCCAGCAGTTACGACAGGGACTACGAGCAGTACGTC. Protein product: CASSYDRDYEQYV.

This clonotype showed up just a few times. The chain has TRBV7-3 and TRBJ2-5, with D hard to call. V was clipped by 5 bases and J by 2 bases, with 15 bases between them. Germline CDR1 SGHTA, CDR2 FQGTGA. This CDR3 spans 15 amino acids. CDR3 bases: TGTGCCAGCAGCCCCTATGCAGGCAGTCAAGAGACCCAGTACTTC. Amino acid sequence: CASSPYAGSQETQYF.

This chain joins TRBV13 and TRBJ2-7; a possible D gene is TRBD2 (6 bases). V dropped 0 bases and J dropped 3 bases, with 9 bases sitting between them. CDR3 length equals 14 residues. Germline V CDR1 and CDR2: PRHDT, FYEKMQ (reference sequence). This chain's CDR3 is CASSLGEGYYEQYV. The CDR3 DNA reads TGTGCCAGCAGCTTAGGGGAGGGGTACTACGAGCAGTACGTC.

The V and J genes are TRBV7-9 and TRBJ1-1; D not resolved. Trimming shortened V by 3 bases and J by 8 bases, and 10 bases separated the two germline ends. Germline lookup yields CDR1 SEHNR and CDR2 FQNEAQ (reference sequence). The CDR3 runs to 12 residues. In nucleotides, the CDR3 is TGTGCCAGCAGCTTTGGGGTCAGGGAAGCTTTCTTT. This codes for CASSFGVREAFF. Full variable domain (outside the CDR3, taken from reference TRBV7-9 and TRBJ1-1): DTGVSQNPRHKITKRGQNVTFRCDPISEHNRLYWYRQTLGQGPEFLTYFQNEAQLEKSRLLSDRFSAERPKGSFSTLEIQRTEQGDSAMYLCASSFGVREAFFGQGTRLTVV.

The gene calls are TRBV7-8 and TRBJ2-4, with D possibly called TRBD1 or TRBD2 (5 bases each). The CDR3 runs 16 residues. Trimming cost V 0 bases and J 6 bases, with 15 bases left between them. From germline, CDR1 is SGHVS and CDR2 FQNEAQ. The CDR3 sequence: CASSLAAGSRGNIQYF. CDR3 DNA: TGTGCCAGCAGCTTAGCCGCGGGTTCGAGGGGAAACATTCAGTACTTC. Complete variable domain (other parts from reference TRBV7-8 and TRBJ2-4): GAGVSQSPRYKVAKRGQDVALRCDPISGHVSLFWYQQALGQGPEFLTYFQNEAQLDKSGLPSDRFFAERPEGSVSTLKIQRTQQEDSAVYLCASSLAAGSRGNIQYFGAGTRLSVL.

To note about this clonotype: It is likely a read error, because the conserved phenylalanine at the end of the CDR3 is missing. The J gene is TRBJ2-1, the V gene TRBV20-1; weak D call: TRBD2 (5 bases). CDR3 size: 11 residues. The ends were cut back, 8 bases at V and 3 bases at J, with 8 bases in the middle. Germline V gene sequence: CDR1 DFQATT, CDR2 SNEGSKA (reference sequence). CDR3 sequence (DNA): TGCAGTCCCCGGGACTACAATGAGCAGTTCTTG. Encoded protein: CSPRDYNEQFL.

CDR3 region: CASSDNRGYTENTEAFF. CDR3 coding DNA: TGTGCCAGCAGTGATAATCGCGGGTATACAGAGAACACTGAAGCTTTCTTT. This rearrangement joins TRBV6-1 to TRBJ1-1, with D uncertain. The V end was cut by 3 bases, the J end by 1 base, with 18 bases between. The length of the CDR3 is 17 residues. Germline CDR1 MNHNS, CDR2 SASEGT.

This clonotype was picked up a small number of times. The chain uses TRBV7-6 and TRBJ2-1, with D perhaps TRBD2 (5 bases). Trimming removed 2 bases from V and 3 bases from J, with 14 bases in between. Germline CDR1 and CDR2: SGHVS and FNYEAQ. The CDR3 covers 16 residues. CDR3 DNA: TGTGCCAGCAGCTTATTATCCGGGAACCTCTACAATGAGCAGTTCTTC. Amino acids: CASSLLSGNLYNEQFF.